The source of this T cell receptor beta chain is a study of monozygotic twins with inflammatory bowel disease. The study, taken as a whole, reports: Repertoire likeness was no different across concordant and discordant twins, perhaps owing to restricted power.

Note on this clonotype: Its cognate antigen is unknown.

TCRdb re-called the 5' RACE reads and shows each CDR3 protein once, DNA omitted. The sample has some 200,000 distinct CDR3 sequences. Germline-derived CDR1 and CDR2 are MNHEY and SVGEGT. This CDR3 is 14 amino acids long. Phlebotomy per donor yielded a single 2.5 ml blood sample. This receptor was obtained from a human donor with ulcerative colitis or Crohn's disease, or a healthy co-twin of an affected twin (not recorded which). The chain links TRBV6-2 or TRBV6-3 to TRBJ1-5; with no DNA, the TCRdb D assignment of TRBD1 cannot be verified. Material: blood. The CDR3 protein is CASNPWTADQPQHF.